The entry below gives a single T cell receptor beta chain sequence along with its context. In the source study's methods: From reference gene primer amplification, estimates of nucleated cell counts were derived. Here immunoSEQ multiplex PCR was the method, and the copy in TCRdb shows in-frame clones only, minus some. V and J calls and clone size are given by that table; D and trimming were obtained from the DNA. The sample holds some 300,000 clones, roughly nine tenths seen once. The data originate from a study of blood T cell repertoires in COVID-19. Study-wide context: Spain, Italy and the United States supplied samples that represented acute and convalescent COVID-19. PBMCs, B-cell-depleted T cells, or T cells provided the cDNA or gDNA that made up the material.

Trimming left V 3 bases short and J 6 bases short, with 10 bases between. The CDR3 is made up of 12 amino acids. Germline CDR1 and CDR2: SGHRS and YFSETQ. The source of this sequence is a young man with active or convalescent COVID-19. The chain employs TRBV5-1 and TRBJ2-7; D not resolved. Sequences were obtained from peripheral blood. This CDR3 reads CASSYNSGEQYF. CDR3 nucleotides: TGCGCCAGCAGCTATAATTCCGGCGAGCAGTACTTC.